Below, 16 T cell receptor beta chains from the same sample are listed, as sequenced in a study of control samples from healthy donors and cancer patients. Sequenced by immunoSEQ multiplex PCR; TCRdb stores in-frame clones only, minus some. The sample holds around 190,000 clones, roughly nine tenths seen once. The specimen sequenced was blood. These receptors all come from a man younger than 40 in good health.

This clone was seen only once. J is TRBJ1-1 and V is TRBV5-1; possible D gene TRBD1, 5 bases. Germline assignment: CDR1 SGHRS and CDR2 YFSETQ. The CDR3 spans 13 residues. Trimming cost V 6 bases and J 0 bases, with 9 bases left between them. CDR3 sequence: CASMGEMNTEAFF. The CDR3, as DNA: TGCGCCAGCATGGGGGAGATGAACACTGAAGCTTTCTTT.

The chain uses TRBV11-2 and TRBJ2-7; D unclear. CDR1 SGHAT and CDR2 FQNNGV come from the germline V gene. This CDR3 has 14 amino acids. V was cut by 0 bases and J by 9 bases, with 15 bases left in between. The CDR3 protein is CASSLDPLPRTQYF. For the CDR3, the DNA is TGTGCCAGCAGCTTAGATCCCCTACCTAGGACGCAGTACTTC.

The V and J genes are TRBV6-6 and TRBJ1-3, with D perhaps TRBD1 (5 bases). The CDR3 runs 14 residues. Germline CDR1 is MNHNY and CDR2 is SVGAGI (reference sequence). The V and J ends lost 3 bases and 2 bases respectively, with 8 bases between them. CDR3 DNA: TGTGCCAGCAGTTATTTGGGGGCTGGAAACACCATATATTTT. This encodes CASSYLGAGNTIYF.

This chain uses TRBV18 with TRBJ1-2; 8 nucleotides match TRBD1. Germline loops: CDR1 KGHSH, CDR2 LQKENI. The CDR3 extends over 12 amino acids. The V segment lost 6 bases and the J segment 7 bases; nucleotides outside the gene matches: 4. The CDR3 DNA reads TGTGCCAGCTCTCAGGACAGGGCTGGCTACACCTTC. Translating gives CASSQDRAGYTF.

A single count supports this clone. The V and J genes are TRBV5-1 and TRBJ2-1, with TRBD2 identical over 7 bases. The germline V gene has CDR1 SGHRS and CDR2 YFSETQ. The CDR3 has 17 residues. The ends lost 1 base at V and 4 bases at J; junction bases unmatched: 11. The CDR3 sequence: CASSLKWRESVYNEQFF. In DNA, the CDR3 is TGCGCCAGCAGCTTGAAATGGCGGGAGAGTGTTTACAATGAGCAGTTCTTC.

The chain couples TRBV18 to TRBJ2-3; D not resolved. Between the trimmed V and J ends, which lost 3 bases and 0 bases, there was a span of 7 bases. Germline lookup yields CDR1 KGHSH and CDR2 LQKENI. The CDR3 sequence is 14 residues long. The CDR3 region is CASSPPTSTDTQYF. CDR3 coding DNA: TGTGCCAGCTCACCCCCTACTAGCACAGATACGCAGTATTTT.

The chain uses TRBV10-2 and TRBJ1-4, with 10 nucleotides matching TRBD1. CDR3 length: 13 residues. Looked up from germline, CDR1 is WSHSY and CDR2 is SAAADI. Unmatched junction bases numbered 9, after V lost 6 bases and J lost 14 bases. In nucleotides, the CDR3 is TGCGCCAGCAGACCGGGACAGGGGCTCTCGCTGTTTTTT. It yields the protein CASRPGQGLSLFF.

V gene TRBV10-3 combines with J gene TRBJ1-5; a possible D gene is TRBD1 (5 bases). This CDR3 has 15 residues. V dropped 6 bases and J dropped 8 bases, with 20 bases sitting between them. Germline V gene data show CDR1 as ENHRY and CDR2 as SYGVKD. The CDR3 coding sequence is TGTGCCATCAGAAAGGGACTGACTCACATAGAGCCCCAGCATTTT. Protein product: CAIRKGLTHIEPQHF.

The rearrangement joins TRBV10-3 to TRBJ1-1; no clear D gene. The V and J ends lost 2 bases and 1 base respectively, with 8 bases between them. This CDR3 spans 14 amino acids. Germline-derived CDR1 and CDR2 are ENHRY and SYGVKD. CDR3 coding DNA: TGTGCCATCAGTGAGACCGGACCGAACACTGAAGCTTTCTTT. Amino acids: CAISETGPNTEAFF.

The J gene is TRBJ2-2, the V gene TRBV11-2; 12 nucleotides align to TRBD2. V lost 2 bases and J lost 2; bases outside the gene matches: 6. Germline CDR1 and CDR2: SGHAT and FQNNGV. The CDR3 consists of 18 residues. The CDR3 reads CASSLIQGLAGNTGELFF. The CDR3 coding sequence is TGTGCCAGCAGCTTAATACAGGGACTAGCGGGTAACACCGGGGAGCTGTTTTTT. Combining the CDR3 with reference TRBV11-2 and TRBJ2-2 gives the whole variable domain EAGVAQSPRYKIIEKRQSVAFWCNPISGHATLYWYQQILGQGPKLLIQFQNNGVVDDSQLPKDRFSAERLKGVDSTLKIQPAKLEDSAVYLCASSLIQGLAGNTGELFFGEGSRLTVL.

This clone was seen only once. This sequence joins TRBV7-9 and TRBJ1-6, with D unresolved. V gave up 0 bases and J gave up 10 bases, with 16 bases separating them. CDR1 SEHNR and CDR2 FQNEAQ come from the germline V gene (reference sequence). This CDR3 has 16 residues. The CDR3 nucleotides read TGTGCCAGCAGCTTAGCAACAGCCCAGCATGGCTCACCCCTCCACTTT. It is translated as CASSLATAQHGSPLHF.

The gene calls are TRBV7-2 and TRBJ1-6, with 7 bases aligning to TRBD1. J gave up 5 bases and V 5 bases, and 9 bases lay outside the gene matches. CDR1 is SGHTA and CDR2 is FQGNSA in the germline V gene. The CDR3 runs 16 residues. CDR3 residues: CASSPNPRGNNSPLHF. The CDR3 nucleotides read TGTGCCAGCAGCCCTAACCCCAGGGGGAATAATTCACCCCTCCACTTT. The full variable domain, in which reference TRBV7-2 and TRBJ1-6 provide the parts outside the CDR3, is GAGVSQSPSNKVTEKGKDVELRCDPISGHTALYWYRQSLGQGLEFLIYFQGNSAPDKSGLPSDRFSAERTGGSVSTLTIQRTQQEDSAVYLCASSPNPRGNNSPLHFGNGTRLTVT.

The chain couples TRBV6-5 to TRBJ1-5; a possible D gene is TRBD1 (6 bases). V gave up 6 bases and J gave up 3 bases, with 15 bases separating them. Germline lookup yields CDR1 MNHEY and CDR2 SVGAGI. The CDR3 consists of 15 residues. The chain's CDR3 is CASRGTGLYNQPQHF. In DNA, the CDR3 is TGTGCCAGCAGAGGAACAGGGCTGTACAATCAGCCCCAGCATTTT.

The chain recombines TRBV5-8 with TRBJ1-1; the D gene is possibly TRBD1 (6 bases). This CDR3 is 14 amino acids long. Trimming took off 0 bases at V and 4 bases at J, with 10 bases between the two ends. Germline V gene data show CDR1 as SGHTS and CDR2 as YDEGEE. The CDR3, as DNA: TGTGCCAGCAGCTTGGGCAGGGGAGGCACTGAAGCTTTCTTT. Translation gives CASSLGRGGTEAFF.

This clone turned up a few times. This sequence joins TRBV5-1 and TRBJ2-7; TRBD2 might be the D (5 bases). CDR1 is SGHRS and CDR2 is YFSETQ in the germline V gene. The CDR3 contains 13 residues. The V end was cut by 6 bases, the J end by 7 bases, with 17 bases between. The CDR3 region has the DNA TGCGCCAGCACAGACCCGCTGGGAGATGAGCAGTACTTC. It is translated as CASTDPLGDEQYF.

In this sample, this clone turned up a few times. The CDR3 nucleotides are TGCGCCAGCAGTGAACCACAGAACCTTAATTCACCCCTCCACTTT. Its translation is CASSEPQNLNSPLHF. The chain links TRBV10-2 to TRBJ1-6; D call uncertain. CDR3 length: 15 residues. Looked up from germline, CDR1 is WSHSY and CDR2 is SAAADI. V was cut by 3 bases and J by 6 bases, with 12 bases left in between.